These 2 T cell receptor beta chains share one sample of origin, sequenced in a study of molecular identifiers for immune sequencing clone quantification. MiXCR was run by TCRdb on the PCR reads, yielding one entry per CDR3 protein. Of 40,000 to 65,000 distinct CDR3 sequences detected, around 34% appear once; the ten largest clones hold 3% to 4%. The specimen was naive CD8+ T cells from blood, with Jurkat cell RNA spiked in. This sample's subset: FACS-sorted CD8+CD4-CCR7+CD45RA+ naive T cells. These receptors were taken from a human donor in good health. Some libraries in this study had Jurkat cell RNA spiked in.

CDR3 nucleotide sequence: TGTGCCAGCAGCCGACAGGGGAATCAGCCCCAGCATTTT. It codes for CASSRQGNQPQHF. The chain is built from TRBV27 and TRBJ1-5, with TRBD1 matching 8 bases. CDR1 is MNHEY and CDR2 is SMNVEV in the germline V gene (reference sequence). This CDR3 is 13 amino acids long. The J segment lost 4 bases and the V segment lost 6 bases, leaving 2 bases of the junction unmatched.

Comment on this clonotype: Given a much more abundant clone one base away, this may be a read error. The chain couples TRBV7-9 to TRBJ2-1; weak D call: TRBD2 (5 bases). The DNA end lines up better with TRBJ2-7; the J call may be wrong. The CDR3 totals 17 residues. Germline V gene lookup returns CDR1 SEHNR and CDR2 FQNEAQ (reference sequence). The CDR3 loop is CASSGTREPLPYNEQYF. CDR3 DNA: TGTGCCAGCAGCGGAACCCGGGAACCACTTCCATACAATGAGCAGTACTTC.